The 14 T cell receptor beta chains in this list originate from one sample, sequenced in a study of shared clonotypes between healthy human individuals. TCRdb's table, derived via immunoSEQ multiplex PCR, lists solely in-frame clones and lacks some. Among hundreds of thousands of clones listed, nearly 97% were seen once. The naive CD8 population came from CD45RO-negative cells selected for CCR7, without terminally differentiated effector memory CD45RA+ cells. The sequencing input was naive CD8+ T cells sorted from blood. Source of these receptors: a woman aged 30 to 39 in good health.

In regard to this clone: The same CDR3 also results from other DNA sequences found in this sample. The chain's CDR3 is CASSSGTSGRDEQFF. The DNA of the CDR3 is TGTGCCAGCAGTTCCGGGACTAGCGGACGTGATGAGCAGTTCTTC. This rearrangement joins TRBV27 to TRBJ2-1; 11 bases match TRBD2. The junction had 7 bases not matched to a gene; V was cut back by 4 bases and J by 8 bases. This CDR3 has 15 residues. Germline V gene data show CDR1 as MNHEY and CDR2 as SMNVEV (reference sequence).

The V and J genes are TRBV27 and TRBJ1-4; D unclear. This CDR3 has 16 residues. V lost 2 bases and J 5 bases, leaving 15 bases between the germline ends. Germline V gene data show CDR1 as MNHEY and CDR2 as SMNVEV (reference sequence). The CDR3 sequence: CASSLNWPTVNEKLFF. The CDR3 bases are TGTGCCAGCAGTTTAAATTGGCCTACAGTCAATGAAAAACTGTTTTTT.

The gene calls are TRBV2 and TRBJ2-7; 9 nucleotides agree with TRBD2. Germline loops: CDR1 SNHLY, CDR2 FYNNEI. CDR3 length: 13 amino acids. V lost 11 bases to trimming and J lost 7 bases; unmatched junction nucleotides: 12. The chain's CDR3 is CASSGTSSLEQYF. CDR3 nucleotides: TGTGCCTCTTCCGGGACTAGCTCCCTGGAGCAGTACTTC.

The V call is TRBV14, the J call TRBJ2-3; the match to TRBD2 covers 8 bases. The CDR3 contains 18 residues. From germline, CDR1 is SGHDN and CDR2 FVKESK. Unmatched junction bases numbered 9, after V lost 0 bases and J lost 1 base. The CDR3 here is CASSQDLELAVGTDTQYF. CDR3 DNA sequence: TGTGCCAGCAGCCAAGATTTGGAACTAGCGGTCGGCACAGATACGCAGTATTTT.

This clone was observed once. The gene calls are TRBV19 and TRBJ2-1, with D perhaps TRBD1 (6 bases). There are 15 residues in the CDR3. Per germline, CDR1 LNHDA and CDR2 SQIVND (reference sequence). V was pared by 4 bases and J by 0 bases, with 10 bases between. The CDR3 sequence is CASSTDSYSYNEQFF. Here the CDR3 DNA reads TGTGCCAGTAGTACGGACAGCTACTCCTACAATGAGCAGTTCTTC. Filled out from reference TRBV19 and TRBJ2-1, the complete variable domain reads DGGITQSPKYLFRKEGQNVTLSCEQNLNHDAMYWYRQDPGQGLRLIYYSQIVNDFQKGDIAEGYSVSREKKESFPLTVTSAQKNPTAFYLCASSTDSYSYNEQFFGPGTRLTVL.

This chain uses TRBV28 with TRBJ2-1; the match to TRBD2 covers 14 bases. Looked up from germline, CDR1 is MDHEN and CDR2 is SYDVKM. The CDR3 runs 18 residues. V gave up 3 bases and J gave up 8 bases; unmatched junction bases: 12. This CDR3 reads CASSLGLAGAAGGDEQFF. Written as DNA, the CDR3 is TGTGCCAGCAGTTTGGGACTAGCGGGAGCCGCGGGAGGGGATGAGCAGTTCTTC.

This clone came up once. The chain carries TRBV29-1 and TRBJ1-2; D is unclear. This CDR3 region has 12 residues. In germline, CDR1 is SQVTM, CDR2 ANQGSEA. Trimming stripped 4 bases from V and 4 bases from J, with 10 bases between. Here the CDR3 reads CSVGTDIYGYTF. The DNA of the CDR3 is TGCAGCGTTGGCACGGATATCTATGGCTACACCTTC.

CDR3 nucleotides: TGTGCCAGCAGCTTACCCCCGACTAGCGGGAGTACCTACGAGCAGTACTTC. It codes for CASSLPPTSGSTYEQYF. The chain links TRBV11-2 to TRBJ2-7; 12 positions agree with TRBD2. The V gene's germline CDR1 is SGHAT and CDR2 FQNNGV. V was pared by 2 bases and J by 2 bases, with 7 bases of the junction left unmatched. CDR3 length: 17 residues. Drawing the rest from reference TRBV11-2 and TRBJ2-7, the complete variable domain is EAGVAQSPRYKIIEKRQSVAFWCNPISGHATLYWYQQILGQGPKLLIQFQNNGVVDDSQLPKDRFSAERLKGVDSTLKIQPAKLEDSAVYLCASSLPPTSGSTYEQYFGPGTRLTVT.

This clone is a singleton in its sample. This chain uses TRBV30 with TRBJ1-1; no clear D gene. The CDR3 covers 13 residues. Germline CDR1 GTSNPN, CDR2 SVGIG (reference sequence). V was shortened by 3 bases and J by 3 bases, with 11 bases between the two germline ends. The CDR3 protein is CAWREVGDTEAFF. The CDR3 nucleotides read TGTGCCTGGAGAGAGGTGGGAGACACTGAAGCTTTCTTT.

V gene TRBV4-1 combines with J gene TRBJ2-1; TRBD2 agrees at 12 bases. Germline assignment: CDR1 MGHRA and CDR2 YSYEKL. The CDR3 length is 16 residues. V lost 4 bases to trimming and J lost 7 bases; unmatched junction nucleotides: 8. This CDR3 is CASSRPSGRARNEQFF. CDR3 DNA sequence: TGCGCCAGCAGCCGCCCTAGCGGGAGGGCCAGGAATGAGCAGTTCTTC.

This clone was observed once. The rearrangement uses TRBV6-6 and TRBJ1-1; no clear D gene. CDR3 length: 11 amino acids. Germline-derived CDR1 and CDR2 are MNHNY and SVGAGI (reference sequence). Deletions cut 7 bases from V and 1 base from J, with 4 bases between. The CDR3 protein is CASMSNTEAFF. The CDR3, as DNA: TGTGCCAGCATGTCGAACACTGAAGCTTTCTTT.

This sequence joins TRBV28 and TRBJ2-7; D unresolved. The V end lost 6 bases, the J end lost 1 base, and 7 bases lay between the germline ends. The V gene's germline CDR1 is MDHEN and CDR2 SYDVKM. CDR3 length: 12 amino acids. CDR3 loop: CASRGMSYEQYF. The CDR3 coding sequence is TGTGCCAGCAGGGGTATGTCCTACGAGCAGTACTTC.

The chain has TRBV15 and TRBJ1-1, with a tentative D call TRBD1 (5 bases). Trimming removed 5 bases from V and 6 bases from J, with 13 bases in between. Germline values: CDR1 LNHNV, CDR2 YYDKDF (reference sequence). This CDR3 contains 13 residues. The CDR3 loop reads CATSVGTPPEAFF. For the CDR3, the DNA is TGTGCCACCAGCGTCGGGACTCCTCCTGAAGCTTTCTTT.

This clone was detected once. This chain uses TRBV15 with TRBJ2-3; 11 nucleotides agree with TRBD2. CDR1 and CDR2 (germline): LNHNV, YYDKDF (reference sequence). V was pared by 0 bases and J by 1 base, with 6 bases of the junction left unmatched. The CDR3 covers 18 residues. The CDR3 loop reads CATSRDGRGLAGTDTQYF. Written as DNA, the CDR3 is TGTGCCACCAGCAGAGATGGTAGGGGACTAGCGGGCACAGATACGCAGTATTTT.